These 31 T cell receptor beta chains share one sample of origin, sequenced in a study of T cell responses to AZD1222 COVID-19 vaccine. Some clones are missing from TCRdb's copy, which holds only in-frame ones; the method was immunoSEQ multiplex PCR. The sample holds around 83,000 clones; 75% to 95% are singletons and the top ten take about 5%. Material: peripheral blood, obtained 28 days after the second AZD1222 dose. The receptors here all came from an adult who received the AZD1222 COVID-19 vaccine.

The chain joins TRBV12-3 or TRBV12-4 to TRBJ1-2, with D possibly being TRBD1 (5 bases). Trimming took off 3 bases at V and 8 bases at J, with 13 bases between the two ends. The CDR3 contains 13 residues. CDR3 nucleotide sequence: TGTGCCAGCAGTTTGGGGCAGGAGGGCGGCTACACCTTC. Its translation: CASSLGQEGGYTF.

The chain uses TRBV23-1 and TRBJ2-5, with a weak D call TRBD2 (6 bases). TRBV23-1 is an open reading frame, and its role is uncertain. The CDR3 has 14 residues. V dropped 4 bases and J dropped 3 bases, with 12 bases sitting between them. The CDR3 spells CASSRSSGKETQYF. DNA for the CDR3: TGCGCCAGCAGTCGGAGTAGCGGTAAAGAGACCCAGTACTTC.

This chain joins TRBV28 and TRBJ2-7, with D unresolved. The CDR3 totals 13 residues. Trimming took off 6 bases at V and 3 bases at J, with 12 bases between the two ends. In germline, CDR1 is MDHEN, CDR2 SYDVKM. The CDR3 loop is CASRTAKIYEQYF. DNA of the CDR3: TGTGCCAGCAGAACTGCAAAGATCTACGAGCAGTACTTC. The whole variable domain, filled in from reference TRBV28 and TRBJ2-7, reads DVKVTQSSRYLVKRTGEKVFLECVQDMDHENMFWYRQDPGLGLRLIYFSYDVKMKEKGDIPEGYSVSREKKERFSLILESASTNQTSMYLCASRTAKIYEQYFGPGTRLTVT.

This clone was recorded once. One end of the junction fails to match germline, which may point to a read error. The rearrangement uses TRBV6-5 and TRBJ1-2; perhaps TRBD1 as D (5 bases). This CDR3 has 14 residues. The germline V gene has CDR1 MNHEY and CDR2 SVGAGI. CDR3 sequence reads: CASSSPGREVGYTF. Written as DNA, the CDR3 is TGTGCCAGTAGTTCGCCCGGCAGGGAGGTTGGCTACACCTTC.

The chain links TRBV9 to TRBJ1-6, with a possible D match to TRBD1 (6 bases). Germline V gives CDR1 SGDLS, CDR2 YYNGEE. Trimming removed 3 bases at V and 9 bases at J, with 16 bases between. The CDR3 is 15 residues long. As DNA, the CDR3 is TGTGCCAGCAGCGAGGTACAGGGTTCTGCTTCACCCCTCCACTTT. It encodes CASSEVQGSASPLHF.

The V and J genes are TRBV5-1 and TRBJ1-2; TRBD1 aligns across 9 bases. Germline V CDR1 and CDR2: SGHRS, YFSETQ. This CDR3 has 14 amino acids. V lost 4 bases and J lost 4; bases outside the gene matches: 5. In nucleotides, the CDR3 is TGCGCCAGCAGCCCTGAGGGACAGGGCTATGGCTACACCTTC. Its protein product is CASSPEGQGYGYTF. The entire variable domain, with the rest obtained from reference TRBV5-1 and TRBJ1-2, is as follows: KAGVTQTPRYLIKTRGQQVTLSCSPISGHRSVSWYQQTPGQGLQFLFEYFSETQRNKGNFPGRFSGRQFSNSRSEMNVSTLELGDSALYLCASSPEGQGYGYTFGSGTRLTVV.

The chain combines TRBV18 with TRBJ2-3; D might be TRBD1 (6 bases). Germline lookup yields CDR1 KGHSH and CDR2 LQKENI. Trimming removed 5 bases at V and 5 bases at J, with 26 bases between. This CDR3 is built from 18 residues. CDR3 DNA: TGTGCCAGCTCAGCCGTCCCTTACACAGGGTTGGCGGGAGATACGCAGTATTTT. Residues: CASSAVPYTGLAGDTQYF.

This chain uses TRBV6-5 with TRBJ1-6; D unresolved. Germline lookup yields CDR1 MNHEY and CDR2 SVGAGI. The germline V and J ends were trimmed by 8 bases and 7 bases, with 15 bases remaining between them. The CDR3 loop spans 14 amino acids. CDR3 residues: CASGPRETNSPLHF. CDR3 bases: TGTGCCAGCGGCCCCCGGGAGACCAATTCACCCCTCCACTTT.

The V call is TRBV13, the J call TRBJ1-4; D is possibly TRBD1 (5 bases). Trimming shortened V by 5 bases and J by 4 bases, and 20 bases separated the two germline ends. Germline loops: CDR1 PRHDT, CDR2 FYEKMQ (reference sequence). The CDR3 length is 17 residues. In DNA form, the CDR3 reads TGTGCCAGCAGCCCGATATCTTTGGGGGTGGGTAATGAAAAACTGTTTTTT. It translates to CASSPISLGVGNEKLFF.

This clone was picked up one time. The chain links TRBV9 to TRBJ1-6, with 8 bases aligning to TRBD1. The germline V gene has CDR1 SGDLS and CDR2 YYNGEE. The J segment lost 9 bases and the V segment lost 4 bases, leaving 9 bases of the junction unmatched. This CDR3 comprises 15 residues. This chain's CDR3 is CASSPSGQGFSPLHF. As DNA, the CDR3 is TGTGCCAGCAGCCCCAGCGGACAGGGTTTTTCACCCCTCCACTTT. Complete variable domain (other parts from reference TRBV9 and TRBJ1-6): DSGVTQTPKHLITATGQRVTLRCSPRSGDLSVYWYQQSLDQGLQFLIQYYNGEERAKGNILERFSAQQFPDLHSELNLSSLELGDSALYFCASSPSGQGFSPLHFGNGTRLTVT.

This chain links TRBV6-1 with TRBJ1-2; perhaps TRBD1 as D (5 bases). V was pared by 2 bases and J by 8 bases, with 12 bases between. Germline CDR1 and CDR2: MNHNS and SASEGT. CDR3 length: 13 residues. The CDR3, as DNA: TGTGCCAGCAGTGAAAGGCAGGGCGGCGGCTACACCTTC. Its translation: CASSERQGGGYTF.

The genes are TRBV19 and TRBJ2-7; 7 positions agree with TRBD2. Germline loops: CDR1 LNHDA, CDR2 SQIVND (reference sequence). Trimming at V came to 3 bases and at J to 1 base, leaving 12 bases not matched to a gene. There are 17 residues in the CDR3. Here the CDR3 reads CASSIRGGEGASYEQYF. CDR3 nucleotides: TGTGCCAGTAGTATTCGGGGTGGGGAGGGAGCTTCCTACGAGCAGTACTTC.

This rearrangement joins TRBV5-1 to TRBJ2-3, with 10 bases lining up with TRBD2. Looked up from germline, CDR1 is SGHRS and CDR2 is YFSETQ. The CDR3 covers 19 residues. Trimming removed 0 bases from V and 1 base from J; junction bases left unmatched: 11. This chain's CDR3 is CASSLELAGAPSRTDTQYF. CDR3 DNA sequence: TGCGCCAGCAGCTTGGAGCTAGCGGGGGCTCCTTCACGCACAGATACGCAGTATTTT. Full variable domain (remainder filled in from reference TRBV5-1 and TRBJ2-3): KAGVTQTPRYLIKTRGQQVTLSCSPISGHRSVSWYQQTPGQGLQFLFEYFSETQRNKGNFPGRFSGRQFSNSRSEMNVSTLELGDSALYLCASSLELAGAPSRTDTQYFGPGTRLTVL.

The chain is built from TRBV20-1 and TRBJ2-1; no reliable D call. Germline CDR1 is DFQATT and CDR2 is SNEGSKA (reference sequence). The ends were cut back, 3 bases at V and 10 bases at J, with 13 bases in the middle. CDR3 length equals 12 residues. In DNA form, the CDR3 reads TGCAGTGCTAGTTATCAAGTACGGGAGCAGTTCTTC. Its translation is CSASYQVREQFF.

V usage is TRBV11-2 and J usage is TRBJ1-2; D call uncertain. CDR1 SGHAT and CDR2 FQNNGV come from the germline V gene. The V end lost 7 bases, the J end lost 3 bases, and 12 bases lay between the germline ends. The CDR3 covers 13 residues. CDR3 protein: CASTPTVDYGYTF. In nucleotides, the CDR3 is TGTGCCAGCACCCCTACCGTGGACTATGGCTACACCTTC. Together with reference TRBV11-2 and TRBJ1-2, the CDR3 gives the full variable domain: EAGVAQSPRYKIIEKRQSVAFWCNPISGHATLYWYQQILGQGPKLLIQFQNNGVVDDSQLPKDRFSAERLKGVDSTLKIQPAKLEDSAVYLCASTPTVDYGYTFGSGTRLTVV.

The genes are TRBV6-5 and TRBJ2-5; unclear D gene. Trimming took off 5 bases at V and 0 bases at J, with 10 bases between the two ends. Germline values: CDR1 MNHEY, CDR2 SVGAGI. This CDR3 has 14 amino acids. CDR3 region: CASSPGGYQETQYF. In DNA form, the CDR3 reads TGTGCCAGCAGTCCAGGCGGCTACCAAGAGACCCAGTACTTC.

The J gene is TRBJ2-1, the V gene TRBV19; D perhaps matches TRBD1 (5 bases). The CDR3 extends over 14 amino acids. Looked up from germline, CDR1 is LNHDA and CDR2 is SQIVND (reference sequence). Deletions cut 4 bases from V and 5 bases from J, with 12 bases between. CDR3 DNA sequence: TGTGCCAGTAGTAAGGTGGGCAGGGACAATGAGCAGTTCTTC. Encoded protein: CASSKVGRDNEQFF.

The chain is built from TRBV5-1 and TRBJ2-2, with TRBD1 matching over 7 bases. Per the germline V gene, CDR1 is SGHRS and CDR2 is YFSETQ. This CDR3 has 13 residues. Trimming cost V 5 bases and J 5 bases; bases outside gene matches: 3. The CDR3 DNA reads TGCGCCAGCAGTAAGACAGGGACCGGGGAGCTGTTTTTT. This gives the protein CASSKTGTGELFF.

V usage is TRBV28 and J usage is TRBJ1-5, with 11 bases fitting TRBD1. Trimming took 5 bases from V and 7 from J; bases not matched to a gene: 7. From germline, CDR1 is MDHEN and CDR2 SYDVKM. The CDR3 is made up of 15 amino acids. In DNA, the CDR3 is TGTGCCAGCAGTGCACCGGGACAGGGGGAACAGCCCCAGCATTTT. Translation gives CASSAPGQGEQPQHF.

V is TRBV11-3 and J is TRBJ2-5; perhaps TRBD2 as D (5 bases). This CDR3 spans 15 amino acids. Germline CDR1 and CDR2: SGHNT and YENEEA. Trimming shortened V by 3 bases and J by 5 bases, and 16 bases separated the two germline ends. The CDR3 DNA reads TGTGCCAGCAGCTTCGGCCTTGGGTCGGGGGAGACCCAGTACTTC. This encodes CASSFGLGSGETQYF.

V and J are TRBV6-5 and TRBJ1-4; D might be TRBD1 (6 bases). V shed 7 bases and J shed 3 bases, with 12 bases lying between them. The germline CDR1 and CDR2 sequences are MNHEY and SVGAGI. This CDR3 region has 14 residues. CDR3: CASTDSLPNEKLFF. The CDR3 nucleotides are TGTGCCAGCACGGACAGCCTACCTAATGAAAAACTGTTTTTT.

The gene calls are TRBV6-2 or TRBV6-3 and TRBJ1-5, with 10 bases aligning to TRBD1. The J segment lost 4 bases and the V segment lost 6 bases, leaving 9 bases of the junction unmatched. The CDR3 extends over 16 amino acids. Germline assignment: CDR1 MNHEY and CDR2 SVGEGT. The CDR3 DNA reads TGTGCCAGCAGCTCCAGACAGGGGGCTGGGAATCAGCCCCAGCATTTT. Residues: CASSSRQGAGNQPQHF.

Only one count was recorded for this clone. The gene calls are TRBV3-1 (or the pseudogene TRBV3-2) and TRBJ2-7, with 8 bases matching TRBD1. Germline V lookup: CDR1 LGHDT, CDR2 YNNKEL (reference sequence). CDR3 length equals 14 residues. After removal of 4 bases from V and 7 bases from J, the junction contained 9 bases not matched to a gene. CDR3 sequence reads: CASSPRQGLGEQYF. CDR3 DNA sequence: TGTGCCAGCAGCCCTAGACAGGGGCTGGGTGAGCAGTACTTC.

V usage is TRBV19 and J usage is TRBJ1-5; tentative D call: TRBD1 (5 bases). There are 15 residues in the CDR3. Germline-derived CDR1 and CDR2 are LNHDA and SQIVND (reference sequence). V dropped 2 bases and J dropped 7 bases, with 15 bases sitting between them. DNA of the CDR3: TGTGCCAGTAGTATAACCTGGGGGGGTGGACAGCCCCAGCATTTT. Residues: CASSITWGGGQPQHF.

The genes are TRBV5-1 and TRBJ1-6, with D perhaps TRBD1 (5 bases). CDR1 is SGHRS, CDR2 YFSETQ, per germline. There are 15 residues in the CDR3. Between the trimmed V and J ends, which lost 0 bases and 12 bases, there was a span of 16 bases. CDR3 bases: TGCGCCAGCAGCTTGGCCGGGGCGGCCCTAGGACCCCTCCACTTT. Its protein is CASSLAGAALGPLHF.

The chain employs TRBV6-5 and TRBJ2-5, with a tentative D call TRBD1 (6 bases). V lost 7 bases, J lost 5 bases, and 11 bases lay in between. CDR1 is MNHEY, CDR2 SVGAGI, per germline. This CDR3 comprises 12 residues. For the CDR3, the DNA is TGTGCCAGCACCAGGGGATCGGAGACCCAGTACTTC. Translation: CASTRGSETQYF.

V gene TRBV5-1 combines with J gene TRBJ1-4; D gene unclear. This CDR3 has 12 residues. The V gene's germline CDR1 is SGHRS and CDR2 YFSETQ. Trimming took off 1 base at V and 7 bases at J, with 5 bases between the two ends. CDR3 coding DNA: TGCGCCAGCAGCTTGCTAGGTGAAAAACTGTTTTTT. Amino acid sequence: CASSLLGEKLFF.

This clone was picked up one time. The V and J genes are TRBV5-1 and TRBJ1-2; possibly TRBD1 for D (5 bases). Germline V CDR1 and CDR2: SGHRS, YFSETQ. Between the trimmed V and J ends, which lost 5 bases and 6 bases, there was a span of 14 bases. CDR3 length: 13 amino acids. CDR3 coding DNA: TGCGCCAGCAGGAGGGGAGGGGAGGATGGCTACACCTTC. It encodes CASRRGGEDGYTF.

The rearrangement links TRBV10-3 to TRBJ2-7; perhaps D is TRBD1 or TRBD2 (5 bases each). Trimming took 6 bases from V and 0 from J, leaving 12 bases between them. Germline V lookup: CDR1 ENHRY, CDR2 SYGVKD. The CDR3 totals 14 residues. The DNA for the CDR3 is TGTGCCATCAGAGTTGGGACGGCCTCCTACGAGCAGTACTTC. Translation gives CAIRVGTASYEQYF.

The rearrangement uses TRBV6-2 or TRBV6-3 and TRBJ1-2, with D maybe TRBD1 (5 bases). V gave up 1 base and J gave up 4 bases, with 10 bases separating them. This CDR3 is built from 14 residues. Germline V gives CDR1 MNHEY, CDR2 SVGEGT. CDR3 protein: CASSYFQGGYGYTF. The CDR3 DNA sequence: TGTGCCAGCAGTTACTTTCAGGGAGGCTATGGCTACACCTTC.

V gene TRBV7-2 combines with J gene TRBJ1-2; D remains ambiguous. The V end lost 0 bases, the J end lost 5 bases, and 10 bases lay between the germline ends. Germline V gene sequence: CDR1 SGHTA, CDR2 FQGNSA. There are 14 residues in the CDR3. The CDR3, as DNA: TGTGCCAGCAGCTTAGCCCCAGGAATATATGGCTACACCTTC. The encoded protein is CASSLAPGIYGYTF.